The 32 T cell receptor beta chains given below trace back to one sample, sequenced in a study of shared clonotypes between healthy human individuals. The data were produced by immunoSEQ multiplex PCR, yet TCRdb's version contains in-frame clones alone and is incomplete. Of approximately 2.4 million clones listed, under 97% were seen once; the top ten hold over 0.1%. The specimen sequenced was naive CD4+ T cells sorted from blood. Stated subset: CD45RA+ positively selected. The receptors were gathered from a man aged 18 to 29 in good health.

The gene calls are TRBV7-9 and TRBJ2-4; maybe TRBD2 (5 bases). The V and J ends lost 6 bases and 7 bases respectively, with 16 bases between them. From germline, CDR1 is SEHNR and CDR2 FQNEAQ (reference sequence). The CDR3 extends over 14 amino acids. As DNA, the CDR3 is TGTGCCAGCAGACCCACGGGAAGTATGAACATTCAGTACTTC. Translating gives CASRPTGSMNIQYF.

The chain recombines TRBV18 with TRBJ1-1; 7 nucleotides match TRBD1. From germline, CDR1 is KGHSH and CDR2 LQKENI. With V trimmed by 4 bases and J by 0 bases, 14 bases remained unmatched. The CDR3 is 18 amino acids. CDR3 DNA: TGTGCCAGCTCACAGACAGGGACGCTTGGTAAGGTGAACACTGAAGCTTTCTTT. This sequence encodes CASSQTGTLGKVNTEAFF.

The V call is TRBV28, the J call TRBJ1-2; 9 bases agree with TRBD1. The CDR3 totals 15 residues. The V segment lost 6 bases and the J segment 8 bases; nucleotides outside the gene matches: 13. Germline V gives CDR1 MDHEN, CDR2 SYDVKM. The CDR3 is CASSSTGQGGSGYTF. For the CDR3, the DNA is TGTGCCAGCAGCTCAACGGGACAGGGAGGGAGCGGCTACACCTTC.

The chain uses TRBV30 and TRBJ1-4, with D uncertain. Germline CDR1 and CDR2: GTSNPN and SVGIG (reference sequence). The germline V and J ends were trimmed by 2 bases and 5 bases, with 6 bases remaining between them. This CDR3 contains 12 residues. CDR3 coding DNA: TGTGCCTGGAGTCTACAGAATGAAAAACTGTTTTTT. It yields the protein CAWSLQNEKLFF.

The chain employs TRBV19 and TRBJ1-2, with D tentatively TRBD1 (6 bases). The CDR3 extends over 14 amino acids. V lost 3 bases to trimming and J lost 8 bases, with 16 bases between them. Germline V gene data show CDR1 as LNHDA and CDR2 as SQIVND (reference sequence). DNA of the CDR3: TGTGCCAGTAGTATTGTCGACAGGTCGGGAGGCTACACCTTC. Amino acid sequence: CASSIVDRSGGYTF.

The V gene is TRBV19, the J gene TRBJ2-1; D not resolved. V lost 9 bases, J lost 5 bases, and 26 bases lay in between. The germline gives CDR1 LNHDA, CDR2 SQIVND (reference sequence). The CDR3 runs 17 residues. The CDR3 nucleotides are TGTGCCAGCAGTTCCCCCCTCCGCAAAGGGCTGGACAATGAGCAGTTCTTC. It encodes CASSSPLRKGLDNEQFF.

The chain uses TRBV9 and TRBJ1-2; D perhaps matches TRBD1 (5 bases). Germline V gene lookup returns CDR1 SGDLS and CDR2 YYNGEE. Trimming left V 3 bases short and J 4 bases short, with 7 bases between. The CDR3 is 12 amino acids. CDR3 sequence: CASSEGTYGYTF. The CDR3 nucleotides read TGTGCCAGCAGCGAGGGGACCTATGGCTACACCTTC.

The rearrangement links TRBV19 to TRBJ2-1, with 11 bases aligning to TRBD2. Per germline, CDR1 LNHDA and CDR2 SQIVND (reference sequence). V was clipped by 5 bases and J by 8 bases; unmatched bases: 8. The CDR3 is 15 amino acids. CDR3 in amino acids: CASSLRTSGRDEQFF. The CDR3 coding sequence is TGTGCCAGTAGTCTCCGGACTAGCGGGCGCGATGAGCAGTTCTTC.

The chain links TRBV7-3 to TRBJ2-2; 14 bases match TRBD2. CDR3 length: 16 amino acids. Trimming cost V 5 bases and J 15 bases; bases outside gene matches: 14. Germline V gene lookup returns CDR1 SGHTA and CDR2 FQGTGA. CDR3 sequence: CASSPGTSGGPGSMFF. Written as DNA, the CDR3 is TGTGCCAGCAGCCCTGGGACTAGCGGGGGCCCTGGGTCGATGTTTTTT.

Concerning this clone itself: The same CDR3 also results from other DNA sequences found in this sample. The chain joins TRBV18 to TRBJ2-3; 10 bases align to TRBD1. Germline V lookup: CDR1 KGHSH, CDR2 LQKENI. The J segment lost 1 base and the V segment lost 3 bases, leaving 4 bases of the junction unmatched. The CDR3 extends over 16 amino acids. CDR3 bases: TGTGCCAGCTCACCCCCGACAGGGGGCGGCACAGATACGCAGTATTTT. This sequence encodes CASSPPTGGGTDTQYF.

This sequence joins TRBV5-6 and TRBJ2-1; no firm D call. This CDR3 is 13 amino acids long. Germline loops: CDR1 SGHDT, CDR2 YYEEEE. The germline V and J ends were trimmed by 1 base and 8 bases, with 10 bases remaining between them. The CDR3 coding sequence is TGTGCCAGCAGCTTGTATGTAGTCGATGAGCAGTTCTTC. It codes for CASSLYVVDEQFF.

This sequence joins TRBV4-1 and TRBJ2-3; TRBD2 matches at 14 bases. Germline CDR1 reads MGHRA; CDR2 reads YSYEKL. CDR3 length: 17 residues. Losses at the gene ends were 3 bases for V and 11 bases for J; bases not matched to a gene: 13. The CDR3 reads CASSHGPGLAGDGKQYF. CDR3 nucleotide sequence: TGCGCCAGCAGCCATGGTCCGGGACTAGCGGGGGATGGGAAGCAGTATTTT.

CDR3: CASSPLGLGVTYEQYF. The CDR3 bases are TGCGCCAGCAGCCCTTTGGGTCTTGGGGTAACCTACGAGCAGTACTTC. The rearrangement uses TRBV5-1 and TRBJ2-7; D uncertain. Germline V gene sequence: CDR1 SGHRS, CDR2 YFSETQ. This CDR3 region has 16 residues. V lost 4 bases and J lost 2, with 19 bases in between.

The chain links TRBV6-1 to TRBJ2-6; D not resolved. The CDR3 extends over 13 amino acids. The ends were cut back, 6 bases at V and 0 bases at J, with 3 bases in the middle. From germline, CDR1 is MNHNS and CDR2 SASEGT. The CDR3 region has the DNA TGTGCCAGCAGAAGCTCTGGGGCCAACGTCCTGACTTTC. It codes for CASRSSGANVLTF.

The CDR3 coding sequence is TGTGCCAGCAGTTCCGGACTAGCGGGAGGGGGTGGGGATACGCAGTATTTT. It translates to CASSSGLAGGGGDTQYF. The V call is TRBV27, the J call TRBJ2-3, with 15 positions matching TRBD2. V gave up 4 bases and J gave up 6 bases; unmatched junction bases: 8. The CDR3 totals 17 residues. Germline V gives CDR1 MNHEY, CDR2 SMNVEV (reference sequence).

J is TRBJ1-4 and V is TRBV6-5; 8 bases are a match to TRBD1. The ends lost 9 bases at V and 3 bases at J; junction bases unmatched: 6. Per germline, CDR1 MNHEY and CDR2 SVGAGI. The CDR3 loop spans 14 amino acids. The CDR3 loop is CARRPTGANEKLFF. The DNA for the CDR3 is TGTGCCAGGAGGCCGACAGGGGCTAATGAAAAACTGTTTTTT.

The chain combines TRBV10-3 with TRBJ2-7, with TRBD2 identical over 9 bases. The trim removed 8 bases at V and 4 bases at J, leaving 9 bases unmatched. This CDR3 comprises 14 residues. Germline-derived CDR1 and CDR2 are ENHRY and SYGVKD. The CDR3 region is CAIRDSGSLYEQYF. In DNA form, the CDR3 reads TGTGCCATCCGGGATAGCGGGAGTTTGTACGAGCAGTACTTC.

This rearrangement joins TRBV6-1 to TRBJ2-7; D is tentatively TRBD1 or TRBD2 (6 bases each). Per germline, CDR1 MNHNS and CDR2 SASEGT. Trimming took 4 bases from V and 4 from J, leaving 17 bases between them. CDR3 length: 15 residues. This CDR3 is CASSVARDTVYEQYF. As DNA, the CDR3 is TGTGCCAGCAGTGTAGCGCGGGACACTGTGTACGAGCAGTACTTC.

This chain connects TRBV5-4 to TRBJ2-3; 15 positions agree with TRBD2. The CDR3 runs to 17 residues. Germline V CDR1 and CDR2: SGHNT, YYREEE (reference sequence). Unmatched junction bases numbered 11, after V lost 4 bases and J lost 8 bases. The CDR3 DNA follows: TGTGCCAGCAGCGATGGACTAGCGGGAGGGCCCGCGGGTACGCAGTATTTT. Its translation: CASSDGLAGGPAGTQYF.

The chain has TRBV9 and TRBJ1-4, with D perhaps matching TRBD1 (5 bases). This CDR3 comprises 13 residues. Trimming removed 1 base at V and 8 bases at J, with 9 bases between. The germline V gene encodes CDR1 SGDLS and CDR2 YYNGEE. The CDR3 DNA reads as TGTGCCAGCAGCGTATCGACAGAAGAAAAACTGTTTTTT. Its protein is CASSVSTEEKLFF.

On this clone itself: This sample also contains other DNA sequences that code for the same CDR3. The chain carries TRBV7-9 and TRBJ1-5; tentatively, D is TRBD1 (6 bases). Trimming took off 5 bases at V and 4 bases at J, with 9 bases between the two ends. The CDR3 runs 13 residues. Germline V gives CDR1 SEHNR, CDR2 FQNEAQ (reference sequence). The CDR3 region is CASSPQGNQPQHF. The CDR3 coding sequence is TGTGCCAGCAGCCCACAGGGAAATCAGCCCCAGCATTTT.

The chain has TRBV9 and TRBJ2-1; TRBD2 matches 10 bases. The V segment lost 3 bases and the J segment 3 bases; nucleotides outside the gene matches: 6. This CDR3 has 16 residues. Germline V gene lookup returns CDR1 SGDLS and CDR2 YYNGEE. The CDR3 DNA reads TGTGCCAGCAGCGCCACCGGGACTAGCGACTACAATGAGCAGTTCTTC. Residues: CASSATGTSDYNEQFF.

The chain employs TRBV6-1 and TRBJ2-1; perhaps TRBD2 as D (6 bases). CDR3 length: 13 residues. The V gene's germline CDR1 is MNHNS and CDR2 SASEGT. V was clipped by 6 bases and J by 3 bases, with 9 bases between them. The chain's CDR3 is CASRAGLYNEQFF. As DNA, the CDR3 is TGTGCCAGCAGAGCGGGTCTCTACAATGAGCAGTTCTTC.

The gene calls are TRBV6-5 and TRBJ2-7; D is possibly TRBD1 or TRBD2 (5 bases each). CDR1 is MNHEY, CDR2 SVGAGI, per germline. V lost 0 bases and J 0 bases, leaving 9 bases between the germline ends. This CDR3 comprises 15 residues. The CDR3 DNA is TGTGCCAGCAGTTACTCGGGGACCCCCTCCTACGAGCAGTACTTC. Translated, it gives CASSYSGTPSYEQYF.

The chain combines TRBV10-3 with TRBJ2-1; D uncertain. The V and J ends lost 7 bases and 5 bases respectively, with 6 bases between them. CDR1 and CDR2 (germline): ENHRY, SYGVKD. The CDR3 covers 11 residues. The DNA of the CDR3 is TGTGCCATCACACAGAACAATGAGCAGTTCTTC. It yields the protein CAITQNNEQFF.

This chain's CDR3 is CASSSRDHYEQYF. The CDR3 DNA follows: TGTGCCAGCAGCTCCCGGGATCACTACGAGCAGTACTTC. V and J are TRBV7-2 and TRBJ2-7, with D possibly being TRBD2 (5 bases). The V gene's germline CDR1 is SGHTA and CDR2 FQGNSA. This CDR3 region has 13 residues. V gave up 4 bases and J gave up 3 bases, with 10 bases separating them.

The chain is built from TRBV27 and TRBJ1-1; D call uncertain. V lost 7 bases to trimming and J lost 1 base, with 16 bases between them. Germline V gene sequence: CDR1 MNHEY, CDR2 SMNVEV (reference sequence). This CDR3 is built from 15 residues. DNA for the CDR3: TGTGCCAGCAACCCCTCCCTGAATTCGAACACTGAAGCTTTCTTT. The encoded protein is CASNPSLNSNTEAFF.

In its sample, this clone was seen once. This rearrangement joins TRBV27 to TRBJ2-3; D may correspond to TRBD1 or TRBD2 (7 bases each). The germline gives CDR1 MNHEY, CDR2 SMNVEV (reference sequence). The V end lost 6 bases, the J end lost 4 bases, and 17 bases lay between the germline ends. The CDR3 sequence is 15 residues long. CDR3 nucleotides: TGTGCCAGCAGCTCGCAACAGGGGAGGGCAGATACGCAGTATTTT. Protein: CASSSQQGRADTQYF.

CDR3 DNA: TGCGCCAGCAGCCACGACCCACGTGGGAGCTCCTACGAGCAGTACTTC. Residues: CASSHDPRGSSYEQYF. The rearrangement joins TRBV4-1 to TRBJ2-7, with TRBD2 as a possible D gene (5 bases). V was cut by 3 bases and J by 0 bases, with 15 bases left in between. Looked up from germline, CDR1 is MGHRA and CDR2 is YSYEKL. The CDR3 extends over 16 amino acids.

The genes are TRBV28 and TRBJ1-3; 8 bases agree with TRBD1. The CDR3 is made up of 16 amino acids. Per the germline V gene, CDR1 is MDHEN and CDR2 is SYDVKM. The ends lost 7 bases at V and 3 bases at J; junction bases unmatched: 11. CDR3 nucleotide sequence: TGTGCCAGCACCTCTCTAGGACAGGGAGGTGGAAACACCATATATTTT. As protein: CASTSLGQGGGNTIYF. The whole variable domain, filled in from reference TRBV28 and TRBJ1-3, reads DVKVTQSSRYLVKRTGEKVFLECVQDMDHENMFWYRQDPGLGLRLIYFSYDVKMKEKGDIPEGYSVSREKKERFSLILESASTNQTSMYLCASTSLGQGGGNTIYFGEGSWLTVV.

The gene calls are TRBV4-3 and TRBJ2-7; weak D call: TRBD1 (5 bases). The CDR3 runs to 14 residues. Germline CDR1 LGHNA, CDR2 YSLEER. V was cut by 1 base and J by 10 bases, with 17 bases left in between. The CDR3 region is CASSQALGAWAQYF. The CDR3 region has the DNA TGCGCCAGCAGCCAAGCGCTTGGGGCTTGGGCCCAGTACTTC.

This chain connects TRBV28 to TRBJ1-3, with D unclear. The CDR3 extends over 14 amino acids. Trimming pared 8 bases from V and 5 bases from J, leaving 16 bases between. Germline V gene lookup returns CDR1 MDHEN and CDR2 SYDVKM. The DNA of the CDR3 is TGTGCCAGCGGCCAAGGAGACACCAGAAACACCATATATTTT. Its translation: CASGQGDTRNTIYF.